This T cell receptor beta chain originates from a study of technical replicates of blood from several donors. Sequenced by immunoSEQ multiplex PCR; TCRdb stores in-frame clones only, minus some. The sample carries approximately 79,000 clones, around 97% recorded once. The CDR3 extends over 16 amino acids. Per the germline V gene, CDR1 is MNHEY and CDR2 is SMNVEV (reference sequence). The V end lost 3 bases, the J end lost 3 bases, and 18 bases lay between the germline ends. Sequenced material: T cells isolated from PBMCs. This clonotype originated in a human donor in good health. This chain connects TRBV27 to TRBJ2-7; the D gene is possibly TRBD2 (6 bases). CDR3: CASSFIRRREGYEQYF. Here the CDR3 DNA reads TGTGCCAGCAGTTTTATAAGAAGGCGGGAAGGCTACGAGCAGTACTTC.